This T cell receptor beta chain was sequenced during a study of CD8 T cells in ankylosing spondylitis. Looked up from germline, CDR1 is MGHDK and CDR2 is SYGVNS. The CDR3 has 14 residues. V was pared by 6 bases and J by 6 bases, with 9 bases of the junction left unmatched. As for this clonotype: Its antigen remains unknown.

Quantitative 5'-RACE was performed with molecular barcodes, and it yielded the TCR beta libraries. Each CDR3 protein gets one entry after TCRdb re-called the 5' RACE reads with MiXCR. The table lists 150,000 to 200,000 distinct CDR3 sequences, approximately 13% of them singletons, with more than 9.5% in the top ten. Whole-study results and caveats: Disease-associated clones were reportedly significantly overrepresented in matched ankylosing spondylitis synovial fluid. A TCR beta motif of roughly 8 highly homologous variants appeared characteristic of ankylosing spondylitis blood.

This receptor was identified in a female donor with ankylosing spondylitis or in good health (not recorded which). The gene calls are TRBV25-1 and TRBJ2-5, with 8 nucleotides matching TRBD1. The specimen was blood, either unsorted or a sorted T cell fraction (not recorded which). CDR3 loop: CASSGAGGEKTQYF. The DNA of the CDR3 is TGTGCCAGCAGCGGAGCAGGGGGCGAAAAGACCCAGTACTTC.